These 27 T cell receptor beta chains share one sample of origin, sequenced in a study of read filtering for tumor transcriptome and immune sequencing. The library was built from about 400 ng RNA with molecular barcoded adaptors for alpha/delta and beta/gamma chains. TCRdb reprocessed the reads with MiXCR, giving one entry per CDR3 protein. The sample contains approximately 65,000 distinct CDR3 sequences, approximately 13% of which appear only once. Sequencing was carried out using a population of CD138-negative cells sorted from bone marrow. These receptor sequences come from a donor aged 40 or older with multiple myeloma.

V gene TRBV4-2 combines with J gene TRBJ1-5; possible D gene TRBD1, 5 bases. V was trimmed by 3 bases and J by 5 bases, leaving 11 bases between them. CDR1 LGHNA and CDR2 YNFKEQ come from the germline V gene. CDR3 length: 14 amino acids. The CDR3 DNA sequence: TGTGCCAGCAGCCAGCCAGGGCAGGATCAGCCCCAGCATTTT. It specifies CASSQPGQDQPQHF.

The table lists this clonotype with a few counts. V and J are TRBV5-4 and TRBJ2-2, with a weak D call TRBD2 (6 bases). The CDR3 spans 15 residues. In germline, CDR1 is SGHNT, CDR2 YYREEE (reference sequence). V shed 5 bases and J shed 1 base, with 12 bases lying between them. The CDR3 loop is CASSRPSENTGELFF. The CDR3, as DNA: TGTGCCAGCAGTCGGCCTAGCGAGAACACCGGGGAGCTGTTTTTT.

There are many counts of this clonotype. The CDR3 nucleotides read TGCAGTGCCCTCGGGGCTAACAGCTACGAGCAGTACTTC. Translating it yields CSALGANSYEQYF. The rearrangement uses TRBV20-1 and TRBJ2-7; D possibly uses TRBD1 or TRBD2 (5 bases each). Germline assignment: CDR1 DFQATT and CDR2 SNEGSKA (reference sequence). Trimming removed 6 bases from V and 3 bases from J, with 15 bases in between. This CDR3 is 13 amino acids long.

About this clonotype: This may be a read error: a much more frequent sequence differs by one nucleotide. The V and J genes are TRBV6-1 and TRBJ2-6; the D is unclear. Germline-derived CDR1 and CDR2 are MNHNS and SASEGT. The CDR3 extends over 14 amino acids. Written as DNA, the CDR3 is TGTACCAGCAGCCGATTGTCTGGGGCCAACGTCCTGACTTTC. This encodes CTSSRLSGANVLTF.

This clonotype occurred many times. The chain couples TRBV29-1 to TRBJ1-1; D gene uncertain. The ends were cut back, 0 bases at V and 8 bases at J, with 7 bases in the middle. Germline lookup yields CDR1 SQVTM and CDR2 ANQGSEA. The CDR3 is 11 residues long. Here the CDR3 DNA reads TGCAGCGTTGAAGATCCCGGGGAAGCTTTCTTT. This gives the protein CSVEDPGEAFF.

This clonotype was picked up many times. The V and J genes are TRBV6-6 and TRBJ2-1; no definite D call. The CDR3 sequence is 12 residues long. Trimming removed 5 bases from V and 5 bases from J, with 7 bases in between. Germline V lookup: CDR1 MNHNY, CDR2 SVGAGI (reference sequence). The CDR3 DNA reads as TGTGCCAGCAGTCTACAGCACAATGAGCAGTTCTTC. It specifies CASSLQHNEQFF.

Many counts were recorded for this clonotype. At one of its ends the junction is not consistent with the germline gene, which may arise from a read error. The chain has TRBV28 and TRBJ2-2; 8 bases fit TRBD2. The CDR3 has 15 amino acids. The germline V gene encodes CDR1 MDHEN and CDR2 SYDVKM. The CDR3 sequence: CASNGGAMNAGELFF. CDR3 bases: TGTGCCAGCAACGGGGGGGCGATGAACGCCGGGGAGCTGTTTTTT. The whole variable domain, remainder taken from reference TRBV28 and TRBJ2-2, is DVKVTQSSRYLVKRTGEKVFLECVQDMDHENMFWYRQDPGLGLRLIYFSYDVKMKEKGDIPEGYSVSREKKERFSLILESASTNQTSMYLCASNGGAMNAGELFFGEGSRLTVL.

The CDR3 nucleotides are TGTGCCAGCAGCTTAGGGATGGAGGTGGCGTTGGGTAAAGAGACCCAGTACTTC. Its translation is CASSLGMEVALGKETQYF. The chain uses TRBV7-2 and TRBJ2-5, with D perhaps TRBD2 (5 bases). The ends were cut back, 1 base at V and 3 bases at J, with 21 bases in the middle. Germline CDR1 reads SGHTA; CDR2 reads FQGNSA. The CDR3 contains 18 residues.

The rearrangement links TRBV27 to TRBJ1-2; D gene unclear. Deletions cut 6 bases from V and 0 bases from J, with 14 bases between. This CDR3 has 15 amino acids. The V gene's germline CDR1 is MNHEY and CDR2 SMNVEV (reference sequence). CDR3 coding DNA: TGTGCCAGCAGCTCCCCCGGAGTAGCTAACTATGGCTACACCTTC. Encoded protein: CASSSPGVANYGYTF.

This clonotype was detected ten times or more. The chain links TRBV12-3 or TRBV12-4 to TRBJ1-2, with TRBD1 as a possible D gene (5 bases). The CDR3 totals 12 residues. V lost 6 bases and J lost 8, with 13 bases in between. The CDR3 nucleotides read TGTGCCAGCAGACTGGGGCAAGGCGGCTACACCTTC. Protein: CASRLGQGGYTF.

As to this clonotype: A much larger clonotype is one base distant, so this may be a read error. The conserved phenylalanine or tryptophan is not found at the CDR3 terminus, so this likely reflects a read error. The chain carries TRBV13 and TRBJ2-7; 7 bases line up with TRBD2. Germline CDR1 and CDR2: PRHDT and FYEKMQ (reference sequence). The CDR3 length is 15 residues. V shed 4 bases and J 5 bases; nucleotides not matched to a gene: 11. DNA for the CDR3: TGTGCCAGCAGCTCCGTTGGGCGGGAGACCCACGAGCAGTACTAC. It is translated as CASSSVGRETHEQYY.

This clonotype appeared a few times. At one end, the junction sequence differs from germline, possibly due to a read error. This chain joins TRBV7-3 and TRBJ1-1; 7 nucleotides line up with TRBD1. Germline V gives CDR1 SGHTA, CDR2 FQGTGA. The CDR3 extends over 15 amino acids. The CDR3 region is CASNLTPGGGAEAFF. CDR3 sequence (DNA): TGTGCCAGCAACTTAACCCCAGGGGGAGGCGCTGAAGCTTTCTTT.

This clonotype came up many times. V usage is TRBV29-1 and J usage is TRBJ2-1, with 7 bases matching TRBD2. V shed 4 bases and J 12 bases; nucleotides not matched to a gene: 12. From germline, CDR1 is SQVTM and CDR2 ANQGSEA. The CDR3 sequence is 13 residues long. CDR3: CSVGGWAGEGQFF. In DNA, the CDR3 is TGCAGCGTTGGTGGTTGGGCGGGAGAGGGGCAGTTCTTC.

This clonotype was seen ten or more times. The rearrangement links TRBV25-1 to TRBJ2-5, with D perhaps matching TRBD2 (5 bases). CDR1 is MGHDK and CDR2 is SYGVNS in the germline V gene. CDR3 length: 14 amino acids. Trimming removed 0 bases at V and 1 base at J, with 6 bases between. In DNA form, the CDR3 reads TGTGCCAGCAGTGAATATGGGAGCCAAGAGACCCAGTACTTC. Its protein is CASSEYGSQETQYF.

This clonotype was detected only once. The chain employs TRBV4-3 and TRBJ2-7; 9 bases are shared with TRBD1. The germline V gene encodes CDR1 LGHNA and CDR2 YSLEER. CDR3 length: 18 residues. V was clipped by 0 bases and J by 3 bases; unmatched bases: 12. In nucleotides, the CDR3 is TGCGCCAGCAGCCAAGATTTCGCCGGACAGGGGACCGACTACGAGCAGTACTTC. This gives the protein CASSQDFAGQGTDYEQYF.

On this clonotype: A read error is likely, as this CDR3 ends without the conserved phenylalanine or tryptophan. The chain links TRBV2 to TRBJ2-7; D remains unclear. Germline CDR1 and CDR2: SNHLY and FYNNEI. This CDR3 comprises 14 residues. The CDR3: CASSDLLITYQQYS. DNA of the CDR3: TGTGCCAGCAGTGATTTGCTGATAACCTACCAGCAGTACTCC.

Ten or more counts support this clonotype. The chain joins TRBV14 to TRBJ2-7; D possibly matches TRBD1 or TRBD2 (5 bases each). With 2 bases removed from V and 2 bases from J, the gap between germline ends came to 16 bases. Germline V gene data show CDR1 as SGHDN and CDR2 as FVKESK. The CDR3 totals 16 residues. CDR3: CASSQFSGTRPYEQYF. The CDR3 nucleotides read TGTGCCAGCAGCCAATTTTCCGGGACCCGGCCCTACGAGCAGTACTTC.

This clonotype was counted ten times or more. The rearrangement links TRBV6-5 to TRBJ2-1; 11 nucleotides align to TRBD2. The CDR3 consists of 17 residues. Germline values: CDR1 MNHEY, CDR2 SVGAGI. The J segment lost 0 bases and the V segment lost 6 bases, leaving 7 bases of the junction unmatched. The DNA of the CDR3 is TGTGCCAGCAGCGCGGGACTAGCGGAGATCTCCTACAATGAGCAGTTCTTC. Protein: CASSAGLAEISYNEQFF.

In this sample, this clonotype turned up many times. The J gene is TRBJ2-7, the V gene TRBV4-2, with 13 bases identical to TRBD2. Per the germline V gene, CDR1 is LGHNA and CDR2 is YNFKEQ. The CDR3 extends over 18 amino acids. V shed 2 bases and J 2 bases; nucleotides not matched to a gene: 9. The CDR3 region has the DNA TGTGCCAGCAGCCAATCAGGGACTAGCGGGATCTTTCCCTACGAGCAGTACTTC. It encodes CASSQSGTSGIFPYEQYF.

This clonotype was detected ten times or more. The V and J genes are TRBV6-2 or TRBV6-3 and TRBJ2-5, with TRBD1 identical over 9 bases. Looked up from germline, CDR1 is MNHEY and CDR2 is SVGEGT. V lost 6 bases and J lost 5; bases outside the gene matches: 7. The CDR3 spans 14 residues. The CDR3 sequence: CASRTTGGLETQYF. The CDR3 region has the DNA TGTGCCAGCAGAACCACAGGGGGCTTGGAGACCCAGTACTTC.

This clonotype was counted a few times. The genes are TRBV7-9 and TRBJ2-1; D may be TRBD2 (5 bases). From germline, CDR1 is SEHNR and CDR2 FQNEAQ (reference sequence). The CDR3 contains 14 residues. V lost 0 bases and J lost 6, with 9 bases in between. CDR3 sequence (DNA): TGTGCCAGCAGCTTAGCCGCAGGAGGCAATGAGCAGTTCTTC. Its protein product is CASSLAAGGNEQFF. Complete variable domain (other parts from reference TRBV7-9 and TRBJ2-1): DTGVSQNPRHKITKRGQNVTFRCDPISEHNRLYWYRQTLGQGPEFLTYFQNEAQLEKSRLLSDRFSAERPKGSFSTLEIQRTEQGDSAMYLCASSLAAGGNEQFFGPGTRLTVL.

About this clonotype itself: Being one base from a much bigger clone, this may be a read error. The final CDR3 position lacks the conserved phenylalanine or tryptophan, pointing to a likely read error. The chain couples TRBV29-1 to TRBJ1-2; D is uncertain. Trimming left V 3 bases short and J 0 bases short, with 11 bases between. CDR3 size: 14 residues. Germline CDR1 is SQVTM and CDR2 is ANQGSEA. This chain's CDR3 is CSVDSLDANYGYTL. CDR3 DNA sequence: TGCAGCGTTGACAGCCTAGATGCTAACTATGGCTACACCCTC.

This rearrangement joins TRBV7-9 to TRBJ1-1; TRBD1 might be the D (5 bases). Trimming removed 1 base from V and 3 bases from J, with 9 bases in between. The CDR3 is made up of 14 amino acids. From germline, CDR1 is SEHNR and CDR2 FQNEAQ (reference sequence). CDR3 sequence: CASSLVQVYTEAFF. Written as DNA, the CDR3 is TGTGCCAGCAGCTTAGTACAGGTGTACACTGAAGCTTTCTTT.

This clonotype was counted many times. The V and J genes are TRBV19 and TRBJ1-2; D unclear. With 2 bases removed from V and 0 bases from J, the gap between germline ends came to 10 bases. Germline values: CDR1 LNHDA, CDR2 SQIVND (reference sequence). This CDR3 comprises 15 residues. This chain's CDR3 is CASSITSTSNYGYTF. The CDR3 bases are TGTGCCAGTAGTATAACTAGCACCTCTAACTATGGCTACACCTTC.

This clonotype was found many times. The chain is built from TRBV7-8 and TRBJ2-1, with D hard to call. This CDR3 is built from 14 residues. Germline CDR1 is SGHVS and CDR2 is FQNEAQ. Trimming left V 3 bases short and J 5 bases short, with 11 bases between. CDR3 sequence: CASSFMDHNNEQFF. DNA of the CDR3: TGTGCCAGCAGCTTCATGGACCATAACAATGAGCAGTTCTTC. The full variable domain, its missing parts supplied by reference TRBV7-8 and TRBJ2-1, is GAGVSQSPRYKVAKRGQDVALRCDPISGHVSLFWYQQALGQGPEFLTYFQNEAQLDKSGLPSDRFFAERPEGSVSTLKIQRTQQEDSAVYLCASSFMDHNNEQFFGPGTRLTVL.

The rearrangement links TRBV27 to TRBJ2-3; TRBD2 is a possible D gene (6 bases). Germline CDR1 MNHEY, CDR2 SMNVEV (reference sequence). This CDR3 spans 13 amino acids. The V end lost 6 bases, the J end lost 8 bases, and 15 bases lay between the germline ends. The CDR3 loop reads CASSLLGSGTQYF. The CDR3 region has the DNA TGTGCCAGCAGCCTCCTAGGTAGCGGTACGCAGTATTTT.

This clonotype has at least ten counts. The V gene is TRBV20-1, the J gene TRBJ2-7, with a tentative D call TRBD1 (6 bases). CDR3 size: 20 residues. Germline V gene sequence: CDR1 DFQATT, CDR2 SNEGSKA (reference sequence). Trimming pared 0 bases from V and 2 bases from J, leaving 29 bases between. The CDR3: CSARDRKQGQNMMLTYEQYF. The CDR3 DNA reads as TGCAGTGCTAGAGACCGAAAACAAGGACAGAATATGATGCTTACCTACGAGCAGTACTTC.